This entry concerns a single T cell receptor (beta chain). This specimen belongs to a study of CXCR3-negative and CXCR3-positive naive CD8 T cells. Study as a whole: Each library held about 1.5 +/- 0.3 million TRB reads, some 130 million in total.

This CDR3 has 15 amino acids. Per germline, CDR1 LGHNA and CDR2 YSLEER. In preparing the TRB cDNA libraries, 5' RACE with UMI labels was used. TCRdb reprocessed the 5' RACE reads, with one entry per CDR3 protein and no DNA. Seen in this sample are 100,000 to 150,000 distinct CDR3 sequences; the ten most common clones hold 0.45% to 0.55%. V usage is TRBV4-3 and J usage is TRBJ1-3. The receptor was isolated from a human donor in good health. Some clones in this sample may be carry-over from other donors' samples. The sample comprised naive CXCR3- CD8+ T cells from blood. Noted subset: CD45RO-CCR7+CD27+CD95- naive CD8+ T cells lacking CXCR3 (TNR3-). CDR3: CASSQDVESGNTIYF.